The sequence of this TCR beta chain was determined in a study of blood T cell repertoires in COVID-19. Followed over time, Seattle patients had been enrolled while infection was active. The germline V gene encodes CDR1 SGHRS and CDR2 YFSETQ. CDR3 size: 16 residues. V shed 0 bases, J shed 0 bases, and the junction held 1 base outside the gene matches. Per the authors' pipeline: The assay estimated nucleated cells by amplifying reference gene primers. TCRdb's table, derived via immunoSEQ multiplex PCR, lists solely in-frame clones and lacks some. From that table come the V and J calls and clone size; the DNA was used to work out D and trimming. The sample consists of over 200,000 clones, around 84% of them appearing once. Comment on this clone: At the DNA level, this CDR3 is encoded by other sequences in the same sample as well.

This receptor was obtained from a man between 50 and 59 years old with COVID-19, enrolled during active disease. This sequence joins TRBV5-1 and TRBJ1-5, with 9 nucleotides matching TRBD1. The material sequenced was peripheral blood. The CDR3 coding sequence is TGCGCCAGCAGCTTGGGGACAGGGGTTAGCAATCAGCCCCAGCATTTT. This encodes CASSLGTGVSNQPQHF.